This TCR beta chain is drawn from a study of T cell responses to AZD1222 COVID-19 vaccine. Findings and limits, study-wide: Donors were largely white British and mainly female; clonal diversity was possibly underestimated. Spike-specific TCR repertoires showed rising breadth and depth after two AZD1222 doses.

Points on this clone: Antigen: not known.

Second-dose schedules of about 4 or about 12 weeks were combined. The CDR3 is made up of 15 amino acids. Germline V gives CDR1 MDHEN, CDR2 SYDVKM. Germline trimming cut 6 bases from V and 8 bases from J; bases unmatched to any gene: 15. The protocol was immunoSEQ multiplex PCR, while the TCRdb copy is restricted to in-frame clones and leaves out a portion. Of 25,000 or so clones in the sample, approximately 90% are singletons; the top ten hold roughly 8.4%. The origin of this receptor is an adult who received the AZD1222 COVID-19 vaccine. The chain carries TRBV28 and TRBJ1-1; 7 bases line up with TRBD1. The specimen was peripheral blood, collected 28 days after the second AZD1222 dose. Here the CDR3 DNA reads TGTGCCAGCAGACCCAGCACCCCTGGACAGGCGGAAGCTTTCTTT. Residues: CASRPSTPGQAEAFF.